The following is a TCR beta chain sequence with its context. There is no known antigen for this receptor. No qualities accompany the bases; no much larger clone lies one base away. The sample's time point label, in plain terms: 20 to 30 months on ibrutinib. Approximately 2 micrograms of genomic DNA were extracted from cryopreserved PBMCs for TCR beta library preparation. Longitudinal blood samples from CLL patients on ibrutinib monotherapy underwent high-throughput TCR beta sequencing. The patients took part in an open-label, single-center phase 2 trial of ibrutinib monotherapy. The data were taken from a study of cytotoxic CD8 clonotypes in ibrutinib-treated CLL (dated by TCRdb to the early 2020s). For context, the study as a whole: In this cohort, around 14 patients were treatment-naive and ten to eleven were relapsed/refractory, while under 18 had unmutated IGHV. Responses were partial in roughly 24 patients and complete in 2; after median approximately 5.5 years follow-up, roughly 14 stayed in remission and about twelve progressed. Response samples were obtained after a median of approximately 12 months of treatment, with a range of roughly 6 to 40 months. Samples averaged 255,043 productive templates and 94,082 productive rearrangements. Longitudinal samples were obtainable from about 30% of the roughly 90 participants in the trial. Cryopreserved peripheral blood mononuclear cells were collected at three points: before therapy, at response, and at either sustained remission or disease progression. Patients were still on ibrutinib when every remission and progressive disease sample was collected.

The study at large found these results: At ibrutinib response clonality went up, during sustained remission it held steady, and at progression it dropped back toward baseline. Sustained-remission and progressing patients did not have matched sampling times, and lymph node repertoires were not examined. Public clonotypes were rare and either shrank or stayed stable during treatment, and the rise in clonality at ibrutinib response reflected expansion of private clonotypes. Baseline clonality exceeded that of age-matched healthy donors and correlated strongly with circulating CD8+ T-cell counts.

Each clonotype received, on average, about 9.7x coverage in deep resolution sequencing performed on a MiSeq, where the target depth lay between 1 in 1 million and 1 in 200,000 T cells. TCR beta libraries were generated with the immunoSEQ hsTCRB Kit. Turning to the authors' computational methods: Data were analyzed with ImmunoSEQ Data Assistant and ImmunoSEQ Analyzer, with V, D and J genes assigned per IMGT definitions. Clonality was computed as one minus normalized Shannon entropy of productive rearrangement frequencies, ranging from 0 to 1. Public clonotype analysis was restricted to overrepresented clonotypes comprising at least 0.05% of each patient's repertoire. About a dozen repertoires from age-matched healthy donors, obtained from immuneACCESS, served as clonality controls. TCRdb mirrors the immuneACCESS table, restricted to in-frame sequences. Some clones are absent from its copies; in checked studies, under half trace to an unresolved V gene, and the reason for the others is unknown. V and J calls and clone size follow that table, whereas D and trimming were derived from the DNA. For this sample the table gives around 140,000 clones, of which about 76% were detected only once. The ten biggest clones cover just over 5% of the sample.

The CDR3 numbers 15 residues from cysteine through phenylalanine. The DNA shown is the 45-base CDR3, in frame from base 1. The germline V gene gives CDR1 as MNHNS and CDR2 as SASEGT. From V the trimming removes 0 bases and from J it removes 4 bases, while the gene matches leave 4 bases of the junction unaccounted for. The sequence derives from a human donor with chronic lymphocytic leukemia. The sequenced sample was PBMCs, obtained after 24 months of ibrutinib treatment. The sequence links TRBV6-1 to TRBJ1-2, with 8 bases matching TRBD1. The CDR3 loop reads CASSEAPGGGYGYTF. The DNA sequence is as follows: TGTGCCAGCAGTGAAGCTCCAGGGGGCGGCTATGGCTACACCTTC.